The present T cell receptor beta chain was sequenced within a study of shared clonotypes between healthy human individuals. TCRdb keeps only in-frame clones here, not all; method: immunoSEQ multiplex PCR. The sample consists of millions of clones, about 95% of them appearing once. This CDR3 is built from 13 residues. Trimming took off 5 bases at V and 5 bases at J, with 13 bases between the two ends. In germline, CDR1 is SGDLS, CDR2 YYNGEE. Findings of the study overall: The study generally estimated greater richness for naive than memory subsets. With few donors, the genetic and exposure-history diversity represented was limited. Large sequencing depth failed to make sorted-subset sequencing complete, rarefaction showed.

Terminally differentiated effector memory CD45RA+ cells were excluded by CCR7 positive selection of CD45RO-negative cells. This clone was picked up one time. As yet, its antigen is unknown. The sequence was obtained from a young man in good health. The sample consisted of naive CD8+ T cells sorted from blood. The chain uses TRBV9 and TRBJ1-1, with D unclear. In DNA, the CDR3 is TGTGCCAGCAGTGCGGGATTTCGAACTGAAGCTTTCTTT. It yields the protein CASSAGFRTEAFF.